This T cell receptor beta chain emerged from a study of human T cells and chemical hapten exposure. The wider study: 0.01% DPC was applied to the upper back in patch tests, which were read at 6 days.

Documented time point: patch test 1, 2 weeks after DPC sensitization. The treatment here: therapeutic diphenylcyclopropenone sensitization with weekly scalp DPC. People who gave samples had alopecia, were 18 to 70 years old, and were suitable for DPC. This clonotype was detected only a few times. Attachment of unique molecular identifiers to individual cDNA molecules was performed in the library. TCRdb re-called the RACE reads through MiXCR, storing one row per CDR3 protein. The data show 75,000 to 90,000 distinct CDR3 sequences, with 7% to 8% seen just once and 1.5% to 1.7% held by the top ten. V was shortened by 3 bases and J by 3 bases, with 9 bases between the two germline ends. CDR1 MNHNS and CDR2 SASEGT come from the germline V gene. The CDR3 sequence is 14 residues long.

The source was whole blood, collected in connection with sensitization to the hapten diphenylcyclopropenone (DPC). The chain links TRBV6-1 to TRBJ2-1; D not certain. The sequence derives from a woman younger than 45 with alopecia areata. Some clones in this sample may be carry-over from other donors' samples. CDR3 nucleotide sequence: TGTGCCAGCAGTGATCCGGGCTGCTACAATGAGCAGTTCTTC. This codes for CASSDPGCYNEQFF.